Presented here are 12 T cell receptor beta chains from one specimen sequenced in a study of identifying expanded T cells in peripheral blood. The data were produced by immunoSEQ multiplex PCR, yet TCRdb's version contains in-frame clones alone and is incomplete. Of around 100,000 clones listed, about 89% are singletons. The specimen was blood. Receptor source: a person between 18 and 69 years old in good health.

The J gene is TRBJ1-5, the V gene TRBV7-6; D is unclear. Germline loops: CDR1 SGHVS, CDR2 FNYEAQ. This CDR3 is 13 amino acids long. Deletions cut 2 bases from V and 0 bases from J, with 2 bases between. The CDR3 here is CASSLNSNQPQHF. The CDR3 DNA is TGTGCCAGCAGCTTAAATAGCAATCAGCCCCAGCATTTT.

The chain couples TRBV11-2 to TRBJ2-1, with a tentative D call TRBD2 (5 bases). Trimming removed 5 bases from V and 7 bases from J, with 21 bases in between. The CDR3 has 16 residues. The V gene's germline CDR1 is SGHAT and CDR2 FQNNGV. The CDR3, as DNA: TGTGCCAGCAGCGTAATCGGAGGCACCTTTGGGAATGAGCAGTTCTTC. It is translated as CASSVIGGTFGNEQFF.

The chain couples TRBV6-4 to TRBJ2-1, with 11 positions matching TRBD1. Germline assignment: CDR1 MRHNA and CDR2 SNTAGT. The junction had 8 bases not matched to a gene; V was cut back by 6 bases and J by 7 bases. The CDR3 spans 15 residues. The CDR3 DNA is TGTGCCAGCAGCATAACGGGACAGGGGGTGAATGAGCAGTTCTTC. Translation gives CASSITGQGVNEQFF.

The table lists this clone with a count of one. The chain links TRBV4-2 to TRBJ2-5; TRBD2 matches at 9 bases. V lost 0 bases, J lost 6 bases, and 14 bases stayed unmatched. From germline, CDR1 is LGHNA and CDR2 YNFKEQ. This CDR3 has 18 amino acids. In nucleotides, the CDR3 is TGTGCCAGCAGCCAAGATTCGGGACGTGCGGGGGGGGCACAGACCCAGTACTTC. It codes for CASSQDSGRAGGAQTQYF.

This chain links TRBV7-2 with TRBJ1-3; D might be TRBD1 (6 bases). This CDR3 region has 16 residues. Germline V gene data show CDR1 as SGHTA and CDR2 as FQGNSA. V was shortened by 5 bases and J by 4 bases, with 18 bases between the two germline ends. The CDR3 is CASSQRGARRGNTIYF. DNA for the CDR3: TGTGCCAGCAGCCAGCGGGGGGCGCGGCGGGGAAACACCATATATTTT.

This chain joins TRBV6-1 and TRBJ2-7; 10 nucleotides align to TRBD1. The ends lost 6 bases at V and 7 bases at J; junction bases unmatched: 12. The CDR3 loop spans 15 amino acids. Germline lookup yields CDR1 MNHNS and CDR2 SASEGT. The CDR3 DNA reads as TGTGCCAGCAGCAAGACCGGGACAGGGGTGCGGGAGCAGTACTTC. Its protein product is CASSKTGTGVREQYF.

This clone is a singleton in its sample. V usage is TRBV11-2 and J usage is TRBJ2-7; 7 bases line up with TRBD1. Germline V gives CDR1 SGHAT, CDR2 FQNNGV. The CDR3 spans 13 residues. The J segment lost 2 bases and the V segment lost 4 bases, leaving 2 bases of the junction unmatched. CDR3 bases: TGTGCCAGCAGCTCAACAGGGGCCTACGAGCAGTACTTC. This gives the protein CASSSTGAYEQYF. Using reference TRBV11-2 and TRBJ2-7 for the parts outside the CDR3, the full variable domain is EAGVAQSPRYKIIEKRQSVAFWCNPISGHATLYWYQQILGQGPKLLIQFQNNGVVDDSQLPKDRFSAERLKGVDSTLKIQPAKLEDSAVYLCASSSTGAYEQYFGPGTRLTVT.

This chain uses TRBV2 with TRBJ2-2, with D maybe TRBD2 (6 bases). The germline V and J ends were trimmed by 9 bases and 5 bases, with 19 bases remaining between them. Looked up from germline, CDR1 is SNHLY and CDR2 is FYNNEI. The CDR3 covers 15 residues. CDR3 sequence reads: CARETASTRTGELFF. DNA for the CDR3: TGTGCCAGGGAGACAGCGTCGACTAGGACCGGGGAGCTGTTTTTT.

The chain employs TRBV4-1 and TRBJ2-2; 14 bases align to TRBD2. V shed 4 bases, J shed 2 bases, and the junction held 6 bases outside the gene matches. Germline V gene sequence: CDR1 MGHRA, CDR2 YSYEKL. CDR3 size: 18 residues. CDR3 sequence (DNA): TGCGCCAGCAGCCTCCGGACTAGCGGGGGGTCAAACACCGGGGAGCTGTTTTTT. It is translated as CASSLRTSGGSNTGELFF.

The chain recombines TRBV23-1 with TRBJ1-5, with D possibly TRBD1 on 6 matching bases. TRBV23-1 is labeled an ORF, and its function is uncertain. CDR3 length equals 13 residues. The V and J ends lost 6 bases and 0 bases respectively, with 6 bases between them. CDR3 region: CASRQGSNQPQHF. In DNA, the CDR3 is TGCGCCAGCAGACAGGGTAGCAATCAGCCCCAGCATTTT.

The J gene is TRBJ2-1, the V gene TRBV5-5; TRBD1 matches 9 bases. Germline CDR1 SGHKS, CDR2 YYEKEE (reference sequence). The CDR3 length is 15 residues. V lost 2 bases to trimming and J lost 3 bases; unmatched junction nucleotides: 3. CDR3 in amino acids: CASSLGTGNYNEQFF. DNA for the CDR3: TGTGCCAGCAGCTTAGGGACAGGGAACTACAATGAGCAGTTCTTC.

The genes are TRBV5-4 and TRBJ2-1; 8 positions agree with TRBD1. The CDR3 spans 14 residues. Germline CDR1 SGHNT, CDR2 YYREEE (reference sequence). V was clipped by 6 bases and J by 5 bases; unmatched bases: 7. The CDR3: CASTRTGNHNEQFF. In DNA, the CDR3 is TGTGCCAGCACGAGGACAGGGAACCACAATGAGCAGTTCTTC.